Sequencing of this TCR beta chain was carried out in a study of OX40 agonist ivuxolimab in advanced cancers. Clones were sequenced by immunoSEQ multiplex PCR, and TCRdb holds only the in-frame ones, with some missing. The sample includes about 40,000 clones, approximately 92% of them seen just once. The sequencing used CD4+ or CD8+ T cells sorted from blood, collected in a trial of the OX40 agonist ivuxolimab. This receptor was taken from an adult with an advanced solid tumor such as melanoma, head and neck, liver or kidney cancer.

The CDR3 loop reads CASQSSGNTIYF. CDR3 DNA sequence: TGTGCCAGCCAGAGCTCTGGAAACACCATATATTTT. The chain carries TRBV7-2 and TRBJ1-3; unclear D gene. Trimming cost V 8 bases and J 0 bases, with 5 bases left between them. This CDR3 is 12 amino acids long. CDR1 is SGHTA, CDR2 FQGNSA, per germline.